Described below is a single TCR beta chain sequence and its context. Antigen unknown. Trimming cost V 0 bases and J 7 bases, with 15 bases left between them. The CDR3 has 15 amino acids. Germline V gives CDR1 LGHNA, CDR2 YSLEER. The data were obtained in a study of cytomegalovirus exposure and HLA in healthy donors. Study as a whole: HLA-typed donors were the source of about 90 million unique TCRs held in an early data release. General study findings and limits: For most TCR sequences rarity was the rule, although some public TCRs occurred in many donors. V- and J-gene trimming of TCR beta was linked (in a later analysis) to a missense DCLRE1C variant.

Use of 60 Vbeta and 13 Jbeta primers characterized the PCR. TCRdb's copy holds only in-frame clones and misses some; the assay was immunoSEQ multiplex PCR. This sample has fewer than 200,000 clones, with roughly 79% found just once. Each donor's status was that of a healthy bone marrow donor. Material: PBMCs. This sequence was found in a woman in her forties or fifties in good health and CMV-seronegative. The V and J genes are TRBV4-3 and TRBJ1-1; perhaps TRBD1 as D (5 bases). For the CDR3, the DNA is TGCGCCAGCAGCCAAGATATCGGCACGGGGGGTGAAGCTTTCTTT. Translation gives CASSQDIGTGGEAFF.